A single sample gave rise to the 2 T cell receptor beta chains below, sequenced in a study of post-analysis software for immune sequencing data. Included in the TCR beta cDNA libraries were unique molecular identifiers. TCRdb fed the PCR reads into MiXCR, producing one record per CDR3 protein. The sample lists about 820,000 distinct CDR3 sequences, around 50% occurring once. No cognate antigen is known for these TCRs. Findings and limits, study-wide: Patients had higher frequencies than controls of five TRBV segments, including TRBV5-6, TRBV5-1 and TRBV20-1.

The specimen was blood. The receptor source for this set is a girl between 10 and 17 years old with multiple sclerosis.

This chain joins TRBV20-1 and TRBJ2-1; 10 bases map to TRBD2. This CDR3 has 15 residues. Germline trimming cut 6 bases from V and 3 bases from J; bases unmatched to any gene: 8. Germline assignment: CDR1 DFQATT and CDR2 SNEGSKA (reference sequence). DNA of the CDR3: TGCAGTGCGTCAAGCGGGGGGGCCTTCTACAATGAGCAGTTCTTC. Translated: CSASSGGAFYNEQFF.

This sequence joins TRBV5-1 and TRBJ1-5, with D unresolved. Trimming pared 4 bases from V and 6 bases from J, leaving 17 bases between. Germline-derived CDR1 and CDR2 are SGHRS and YFSETQ. This CDR3 has 15 residues. CDR3: CASSLSGSAGQPQHF. CDR3 DNA sequence: TGCGCCAGCAGCCTCAGCGGCAGCGCGGGTCAGCCCCAGCATTTT.